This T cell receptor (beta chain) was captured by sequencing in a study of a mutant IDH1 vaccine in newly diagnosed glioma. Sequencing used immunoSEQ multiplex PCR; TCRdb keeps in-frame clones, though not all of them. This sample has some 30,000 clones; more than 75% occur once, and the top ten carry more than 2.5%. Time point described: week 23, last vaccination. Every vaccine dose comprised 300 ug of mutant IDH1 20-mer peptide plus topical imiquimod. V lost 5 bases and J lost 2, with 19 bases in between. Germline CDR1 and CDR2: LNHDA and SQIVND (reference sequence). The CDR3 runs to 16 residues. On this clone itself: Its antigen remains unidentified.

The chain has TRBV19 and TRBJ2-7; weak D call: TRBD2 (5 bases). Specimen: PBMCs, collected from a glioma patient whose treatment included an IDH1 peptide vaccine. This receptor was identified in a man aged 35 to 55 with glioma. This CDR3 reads CASSPLRDKLTYEQYF. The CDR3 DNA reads TGTGCCAGTAGTCCCCTCCGGGATAAACTAACCTACGAGCAGTACTTC.